This T cell receptor (beta chain) came from a study of control samples from healthy donors and cancer patients. Using immunoSEQ multiplex PCR, the repertoire was profiled, and TCRdb retains in-frame clones only, with some absent. The sample holds over 200,000 clones, approximately 80% seen once. The source of this sequence is a woman aged 60-75 years with lung cancer. Sequenced sample: PBMCs.

The DNA for the CDR3 is TGTGCCAGCAGCTTCAGCGGCGACGAGCAGTACTTC. Its translation: CASSFSGDEQYF. The chain links TRBV3-1 (or the pseudogene TRBV3-2) to TRBJ2-7, with D possibly TRBD2 on 5 matching bases. Deletions cut 5 bases from V and 5 bases from J, with 10 bases between. CDR1 LGHDT and CDR2 YNNKEL come from the germline V gene (reference sequence). The CDR3 contains 12 residues.